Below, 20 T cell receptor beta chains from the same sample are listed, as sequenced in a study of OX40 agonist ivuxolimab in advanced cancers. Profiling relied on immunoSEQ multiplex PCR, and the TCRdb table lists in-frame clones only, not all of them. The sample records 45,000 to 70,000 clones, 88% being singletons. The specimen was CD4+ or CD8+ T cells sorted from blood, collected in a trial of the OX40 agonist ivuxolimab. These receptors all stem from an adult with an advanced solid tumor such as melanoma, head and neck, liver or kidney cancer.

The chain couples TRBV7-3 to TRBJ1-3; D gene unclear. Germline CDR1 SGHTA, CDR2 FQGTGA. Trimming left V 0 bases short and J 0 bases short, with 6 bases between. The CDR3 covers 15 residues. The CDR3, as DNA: TGTGCCAGCAGCTTAACAGGGTCCTCTGGAAACACCATATATTTT. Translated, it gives CASSLTGSSGNTIYF. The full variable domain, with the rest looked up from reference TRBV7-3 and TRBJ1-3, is GAGVSQTPSNKVTEKGKYVELRCDPISGHTALYWYRQSLGQGPEFLIYFQGTGAADDSGLPNDRFFAVRPEGSVSTLKIQRTERGDSAVYLCASSLTGSSGNTIYFGEGSWLTVV.

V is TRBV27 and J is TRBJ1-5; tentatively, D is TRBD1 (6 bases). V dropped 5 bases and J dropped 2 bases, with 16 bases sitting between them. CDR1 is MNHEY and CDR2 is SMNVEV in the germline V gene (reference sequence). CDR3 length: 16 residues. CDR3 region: CASSPNRTVRNQPQHF. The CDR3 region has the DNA TGTGCCAGCAGTCCTAACAGGACAGTCCGCAATCAGCCCCAGCATTTT.

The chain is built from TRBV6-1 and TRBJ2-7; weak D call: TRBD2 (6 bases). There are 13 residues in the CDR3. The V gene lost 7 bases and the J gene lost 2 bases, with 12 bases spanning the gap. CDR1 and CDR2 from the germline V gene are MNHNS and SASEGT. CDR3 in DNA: TGTGCCAGCACTTCGAGCGGGCCCTACGAGCAGTACTTC. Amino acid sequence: CASTSSGPYEQYF.

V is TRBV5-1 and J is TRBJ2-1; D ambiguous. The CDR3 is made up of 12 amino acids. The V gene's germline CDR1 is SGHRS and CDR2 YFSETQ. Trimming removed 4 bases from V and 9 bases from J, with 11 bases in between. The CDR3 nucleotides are TGCGCCAGCAGCCTTCAAGGTCGTGAGCAGTTCTTC. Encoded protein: CASSLQGREQFF.

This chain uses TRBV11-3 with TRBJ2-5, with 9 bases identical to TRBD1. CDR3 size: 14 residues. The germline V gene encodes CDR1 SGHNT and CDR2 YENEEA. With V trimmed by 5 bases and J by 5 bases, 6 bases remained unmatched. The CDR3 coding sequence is TGTGCCAGCAGCCCACAGGGGGCTGGGGAGACCCAGTACTTC. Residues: CASSPQGAGETQYF.

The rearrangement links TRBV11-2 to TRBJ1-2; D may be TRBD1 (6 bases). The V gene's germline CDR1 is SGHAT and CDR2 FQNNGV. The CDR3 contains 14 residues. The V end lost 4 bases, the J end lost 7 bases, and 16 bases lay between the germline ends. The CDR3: CASSSPVQGSGYTF. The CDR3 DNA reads TGTGCCAGCAGCTCGCCGGTACAGGGTTCTGGCTACACCTTC.

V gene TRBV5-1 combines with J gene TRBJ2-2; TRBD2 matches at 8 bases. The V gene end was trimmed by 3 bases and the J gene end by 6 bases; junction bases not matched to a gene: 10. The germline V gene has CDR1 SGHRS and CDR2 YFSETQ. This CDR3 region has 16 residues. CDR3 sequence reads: CASSSGTSGGAGELFF. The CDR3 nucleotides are TGCGCCAGCAGCTCGGGAACTAGCGGAGGGGCCGGGGAGCTGTTTTTT.

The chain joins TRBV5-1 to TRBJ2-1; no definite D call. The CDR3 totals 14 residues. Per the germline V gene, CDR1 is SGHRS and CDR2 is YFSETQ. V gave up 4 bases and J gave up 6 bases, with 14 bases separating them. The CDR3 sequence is CASSVPGPGNEQFF. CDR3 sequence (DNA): TGCGCCAGCAGCGTGCCCGGGCCCGGCAATGAGCAGTTCTTC.

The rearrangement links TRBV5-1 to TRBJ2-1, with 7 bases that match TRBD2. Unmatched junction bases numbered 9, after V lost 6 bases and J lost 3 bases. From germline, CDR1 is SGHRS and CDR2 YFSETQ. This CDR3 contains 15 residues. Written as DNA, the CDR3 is TGCGCCAGCACCCAGTGGGGGGGAGGCTACAATGAGCAGTTCTTC. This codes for CASTQWGGGYNEQFF.

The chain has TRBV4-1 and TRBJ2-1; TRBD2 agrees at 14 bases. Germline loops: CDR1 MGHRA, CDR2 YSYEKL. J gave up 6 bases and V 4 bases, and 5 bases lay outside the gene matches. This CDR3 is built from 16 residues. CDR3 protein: CASSRGGLAGANEQFF. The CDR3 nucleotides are TGCGCCAGCAGCCGGGGGGGACTAGCGGGAGCCAATGAGCAGTTCTTC.

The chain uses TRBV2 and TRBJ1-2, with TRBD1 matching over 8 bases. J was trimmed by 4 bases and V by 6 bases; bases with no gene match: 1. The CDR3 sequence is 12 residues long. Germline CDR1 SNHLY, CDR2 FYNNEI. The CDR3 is CASRTGAYGYTF. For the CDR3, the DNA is TGTGCCAGCAGGACAGGGGCCTATGGCTACACCTTC. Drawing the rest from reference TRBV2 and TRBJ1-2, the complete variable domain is EPEVTQTPSHQVTQMGQEVILRCVPISNHLYFYWYRQILGQKVEFLVSFYNNEISEKSEIFDDQFSVERPDGSNFTLKIRSTKLEDSAMYFCASRTGAYGYTFGSGTRLTVV.

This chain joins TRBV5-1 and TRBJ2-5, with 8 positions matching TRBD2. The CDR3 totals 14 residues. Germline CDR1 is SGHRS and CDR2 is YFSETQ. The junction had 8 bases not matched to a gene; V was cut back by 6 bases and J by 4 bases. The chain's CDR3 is CASNRGLGSETQYF. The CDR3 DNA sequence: TGCGCCAGCAACCGGGGACTAGGTTCAGAGACCCAGTACTTC.

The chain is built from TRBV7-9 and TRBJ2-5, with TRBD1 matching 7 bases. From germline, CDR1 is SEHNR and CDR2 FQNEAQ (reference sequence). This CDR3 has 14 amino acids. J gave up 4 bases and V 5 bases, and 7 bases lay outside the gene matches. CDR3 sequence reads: CASSIQGILETQYF. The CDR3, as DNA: TGTGCCAGCAGCATACAGGGGATTCTAGAGACCCAGTACTTC.

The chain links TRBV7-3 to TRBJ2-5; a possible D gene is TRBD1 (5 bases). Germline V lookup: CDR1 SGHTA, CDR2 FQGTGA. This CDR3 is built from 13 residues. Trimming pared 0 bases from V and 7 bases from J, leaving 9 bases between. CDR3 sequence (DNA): TGTGCCAGCAGCTTAACGGCAGGGCTGACCCAGTACTTC. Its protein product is CASSLTAGLTQYF.

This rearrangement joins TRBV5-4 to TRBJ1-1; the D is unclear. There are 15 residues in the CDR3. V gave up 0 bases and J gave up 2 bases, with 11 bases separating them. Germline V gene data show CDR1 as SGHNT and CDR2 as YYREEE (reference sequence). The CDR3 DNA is TGTGCCAGCAGCTTGGTTTCGGCCATAAACACTGAAGCTTTCTTT. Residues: CASSLVSAINTEAFF. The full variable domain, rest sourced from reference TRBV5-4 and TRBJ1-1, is ETGVTQSPTHLIKTRGQQVTLRCSSQSGHNTVSWYQQALGQGPQFIFQYYREEENGRGNFPPRFSGLQFPNYSSELNVNALELDDSALYLCASSLVSAINTEAFFGQGTRLTVV.

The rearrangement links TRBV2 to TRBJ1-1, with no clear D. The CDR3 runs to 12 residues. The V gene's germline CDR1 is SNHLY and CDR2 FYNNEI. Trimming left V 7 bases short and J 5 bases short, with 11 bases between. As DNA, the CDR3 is TGTGCCAGCACCCAGGAGGGTACTGAAGCTTTCTTT. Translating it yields CASTQEGTEAFF.

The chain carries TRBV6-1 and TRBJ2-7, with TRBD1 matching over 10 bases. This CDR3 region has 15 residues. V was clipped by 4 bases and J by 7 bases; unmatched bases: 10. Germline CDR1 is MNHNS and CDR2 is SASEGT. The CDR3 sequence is CASSARQGAAGEQYF. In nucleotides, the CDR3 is TGTGCCAGCAGTGCCCGACAGGGGGCGGCCGGGGAGCAGTACTTC.

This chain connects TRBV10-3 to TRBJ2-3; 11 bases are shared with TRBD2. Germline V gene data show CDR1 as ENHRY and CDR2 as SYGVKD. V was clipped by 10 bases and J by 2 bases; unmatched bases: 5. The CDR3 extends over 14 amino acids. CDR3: CATVAGGNTDTQYF. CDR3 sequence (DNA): TGTGCCACTGTAGCGGGAGGGAACACAGATACGCAGTATTTT.

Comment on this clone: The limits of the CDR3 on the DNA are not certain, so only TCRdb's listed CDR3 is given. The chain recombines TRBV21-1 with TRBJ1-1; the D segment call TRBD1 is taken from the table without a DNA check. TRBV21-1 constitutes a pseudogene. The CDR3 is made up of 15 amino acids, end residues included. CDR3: CASSPFGRGNTEAFF.

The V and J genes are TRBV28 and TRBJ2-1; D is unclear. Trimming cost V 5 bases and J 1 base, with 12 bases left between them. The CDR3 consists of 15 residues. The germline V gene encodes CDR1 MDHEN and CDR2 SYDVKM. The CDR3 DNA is TGTGCCAGCAGTCCCTCTCCGGTATCCTACAATGAGCAGTTCTTC. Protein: CASSPSPVSYNEQFF.